What follows are 18 T cell receptor beta chains derived from one specimen sequenced in a study of cytomegalovirus exposure and HLA in healthy donors. Produced via immunoSEQ multiplex PCR; TCRdb's table is partial and in-frame only. The sample has about 160,000 clones, about 86% seen once. What was sequenced was PBMCs. The receptors shown here come from a woman younger than 45 in good health and CMV-seronegative.

The gene calls are TRBV9 and TRBJ2-3; D possibly uses TRBD1 or TRBD2 (5 bases each). Trimming removed 1 base at V and 2 bases at J, with 11 bases between. There are 15 residues in the CDR3. CDR1 is SGDLS, CDR2 YYNGEE, per germline. As DNA, the CDR3 is TGTGCCAGCAGCGTACAGGGAGACTACACAGATACGCAGTATTTT. Translation gives CASSVQGDYTDTQYF.

This sequence joins TRBV2 and TRBJ1-5; 11 bases map to TRBD1. J lost 3 bases, V lost 6 bases, and 4 bases had no gene match. Germline V gene sequence: CDR1 SNHLY, CDR2 FYNNEI. This CDR3 region has 15 residues. In DNA, the CDR3 is TGTGCCAGCAGCGGACAGGGGGCCCCCAATCAGCCCCAGCATTTT. It encodes CASSGQGAPNQPQHF.

The chain carries TRBV7-9 and TRBJ2-5; 10 bases agree with TRBD2. CDR1 and CDR2 (germline): SEHNR, FQNEAQ (reference sequence). V lost 5 bases to trimming and J lost 5 bases; unmatched junction nucleotides: 11. The CDR3 is made up of 16 amino acids. The CDR3 DNA reads as TGTGCCAGCAGCCAATCTCTAGCGGGGGACCGGGAGACCCAGTACTTC. It encodes CASSQSLAGDRETQYF.

This chain joins TRBV7-8 and TRBJ2-3, with D maybe TRBD2 (5 bases). The CDR3 extends over 15 amino acids. The germline gives CDR1 SGHVS, CDR2 FQNEAQ. V lost 3 bases, J lost 2 bases, and 12 bases lay in between. Here the CDR3 reads CASSFFAGDTDTQYF. The CDR3, as DNA: TGTGCCAGCAGCTTCTTTGCGGGCGACACAGATACGCAGTATTTT.

The chain employs TRBV27 and TRBJ1-1; D ambiguous. CDR3 length equals 14 residues. Germline values: CDR1 MNHEY, CDR2 SMNVEV (reference sequence). The ends were cut back, 6 bases at V and 4 bases at J, with 15 bases in the middle. The CDR3 reads CASRLGRGGTEAFF. The CDR3 nucleotides are TGTGCCAGCAGACTAGGCCGGGGTGGCACTGAAGCTTTCTTT.

The chain couples TRBV29-1 to TRBJ2-1; D perhaps matches TRBD1 (6 bases). Trimming shortened V by 3 bases and J by 5 bases, and 20 bases separated the two germline ends. Germline V gene lookup returns CDR1 SQVTM and CDR2 ANQGSEA. The CDR3 totals 16 residues. The CDR3 bases are TGCAGCGTTGAGGCTAAGGTGACAGGTGAAGACAATGAGCAGTTCTTC. The encoded protein is CSVEAKVTGEDNEQFF.

This clone was recorded only once. V gene TRBV11-2 combines with J gene TRBJ2-5; D is unclear. The CDR3 runs to 13 residues. CDR1 SGHAT and CDR2 FQNNGV come from the germline V gene. The V and J ends lost 5 bases and 2 bases respectively, with 9 bases between them. Here the CDR3 DNA reads TGTGCCAGCAGCGTCGCTAGACAAGAGACCCAGTACTTC. This sequence encodes CASSVARQETQYF.

The chain couples TRBV28 to TRBJ1-4; D gene unclear. Trimming cost V 2 bases and J 2 bases, with 15 bases left between them. This CDR3 has 17 amino acids. The germline CDR1 and CDR2 sequences are MDHEN and SYDVKM. The CDR3 here is CASSLVSGLATNEKLFF. In DNA form, the CDR3 reads TGTGCCAGCAGTTTAGTATCGGGGTTGGCCACTAATGAAAAACTGTTTTTT.

This clone appeared a single time. The same CDR3 is also encoded by other DNA sequences in this sample. The gene calls are TRBV5-6 and TRBJ1-1, with TRBD1 as a possible D gene (6 bases). V shed 4 bases and J shed 4 bases, with 17 bases lying between them. Germline CDR1 reads SGHDT; CDR2 reads YYEEEE. The CDR3 loop spans 15 amino acids. The CDR3 region has the DNA TGTGCCAGCAGCCGAAGGACAGAAAGGGGCACTGAAGCTTTCTTT. Amino acids: CASSRRTERGTEAFF.

This clone was seen ten or more times. The V gene is TRBV6-6, the J gene TRBJ2-7; D may be TRBD1 (5 bases). V was pared by 4 bases and J by 7 bases, with 17 bases between. This CDR3 is 14 amino acids long. Germline V gene lookup returns CDR1 MNHNY and CDR2 SVGAGI (reference sequence). CDR3 sequence (DNA): TGTGCCAGCAGTTTGACCGACAGCTCGGGTGAGCAGTACTTC. Its translation: CASSLTDSSGEQYF.

The CDR3 spells CASSPLPGTNTGELFF. CDR3 sequence (DNA): TGTGCCAGCTCACCACTTCCAGGGACGAACACCGGGGAGCTGTTTTTT. The gene calls are TRBV18 and TRBJ2-2, with a weak D call TRBD1 (5 bases). The CDR3 is 16 residues long. Trimming shortened V by 1 base and J by 0 bases, and 9 bases separated the two germline ends. Germline V gene lookup returns CDR1 KGHSH and CDR2 LQKENI.

V usage is TRBV6-1 and J usage is TRBJ2-1; 8 bases fit TRBD2. In germline, CDR1 is MNHNS, CDR2 SASEGT. The V segment lost 3 bases and the J segment 4 bases; nucleotides outside the gene matches: 8. CDR3 length: 16 residues. CDR3 coding DNA: TGTGCCAGCAGTGACCCCGGGACTAGATTGTACAATGAGCAGTTCTTC. This codes for CASSDPGTRLYNEQFF.

This sequence joins TRBV5-8 and TRBJ2-7, with a possible D match to TRBD1 (6 bases). With 0 bases removed from V and 2 bases from J, the gap between germline ends came to 15 bases. This CDR3 comprises 16 residues. Germline-derived CDR1 and CDR2 are SGHTS and YDEGEE. The CDR3 loop reads CASSLASWTAAYEQYF. CDR3 DNA sequence: TGTGCCAGCAGCTTGGCCAGTTGGACAGCTGCCTACGAGCAGTACTTC.

The rearrangement uses TRBV9 and TRBJ2-5; D may be TRBD2 (5 bases). The CDR3 has 13 residues. V was clipped by 4 bases and J by 4 bases, with 11 bases between them. Germline CDR1 is SGDLS and CDR2 is YYNGEE. The CDR3: CASSPRGRETQYF. CDR3 nucleotides: TGTGCCAGCAGCCCCCGTGGGAGAGAGACCCAGTACTTC.

This clone has only one observation. This chain connects TRBV5-1 to TRBJ1-1; 7 positions agree with TRBD1. J was trimmed by 4 bases and V by 4 bases; bases with no gene match: 16. Germline assignment: CDR1 SGHRS and CDR2 YFSETQ. The CDR3 runs 17 residues. Here the CDR3 reads CASSDLAQGGARTEAFF. CDR3 nucleotide sequence: TGCGCCAGCAGCGACCTCGCCCAAGGGGGCGCGCGCACTGAAGCTTTCTTT.

J is TRBJ2-7 and V is TRBV18; a weak D match, TRBD1 (6 bases). This CDR3 comprises 15 residues. Trimming stripped 3 bases from V and 5 bases from J, with 17 bases between. CDR1 is KGHSH, CDR2 LQKENI, per germline. As DNA, the CDR3 is TGTGCCAGCTCACCGATGACAGGTACCCTCGACGAGCAGTACTTC. It is translated as CASSPMTGTLDEQYF.

V gene TRBV15 combines with J gene TRBJ1-1; 9 bases are a match to TRBD1. The CDR3 spans 14 residues. V trimming: 6 bases; J trimming: 5 bases; junction bases outside the gene matches: 7. CDR1 is LNHNV, CDR2 YYDKDF, per germline (reference sequence). Here the CDR3 reads CATRIGQGSTEAFF. The CDR3 DNA is TGTGCCACCAGAATCGGACAGGGGTCGACTGAAGCTTTCTTT.

The chain has TRBV5-4 and TRBJ2-1; D ambiguous. CDR1 SGHNT and CDR2 YYREEE come from the germline V gene (reference sequence). The ends were cut back, 3 bases at V and 0 bases at J, with 10 bases in the middle. The CDR3 sequence is 15 residues long. CDR3 bases: TGTGCCAGCAGCTCCGAGATTGTCTCCTACAATGAGCAGTTCTTC. Its protein product is CASSSEIVSYNEQFF.